This T cell receptor (beta chain) was sequenced in a study of blood T cell repertoires in COVID-19. About the research overall: The origin of the acute and convalescent COVID-19 samples was the United States, Italy and Spain. PBMCs, B-cell-depleted T cells, or T cells were the source of the cDNA or gDNA that made up the material.

The CDR3 loop spans 14 amino acids. Germline assignment: CDR1 SQVTM and CDR2 ANQGSEA. Losses at the gene ends were 1 base for V and 10 bases for J; bases not matched to a gene: 11. As handled by the study authors: The assay estimated nucleated cells by amplifying reference gene primers. Profiling relied on immunoSEQ multiplex PCR, and the TCRdb table lists in-frame clones only, not all of them. V, J and clone size were drawn from that table, and D and trimming were deduced from the DNA. The data contain tens of thousands of clones, 75% to 90% of them seen just once; the ten biggest clones take up approximately 4.6%.

The sequenced sample consisted of peripheral blood. The chain carries TRBV29-1 and TRBJ1-2, with TRBD1 matching over 8 bases. The TCR comes from a man older than 75 with acute or convalescent COVID-19. CDR3 amino acids: CSVEAGQAAFYYTF. As DNA, the CDR3 is TGCAGCGTTGAAGCGGGACAGGCGGCATTCTACTACACCTTC.